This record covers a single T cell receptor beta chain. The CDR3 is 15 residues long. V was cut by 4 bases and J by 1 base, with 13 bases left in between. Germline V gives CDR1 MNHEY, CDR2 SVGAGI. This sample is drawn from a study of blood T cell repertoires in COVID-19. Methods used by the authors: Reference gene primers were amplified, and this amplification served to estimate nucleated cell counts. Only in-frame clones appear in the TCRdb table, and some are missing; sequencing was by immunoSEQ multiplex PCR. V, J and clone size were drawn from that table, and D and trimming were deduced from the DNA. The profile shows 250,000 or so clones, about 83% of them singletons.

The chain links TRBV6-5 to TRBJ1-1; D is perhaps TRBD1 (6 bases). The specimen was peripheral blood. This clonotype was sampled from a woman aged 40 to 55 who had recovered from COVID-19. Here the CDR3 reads CASSSPGVANTEAFF. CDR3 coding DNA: TGTGCCAGCAGTTCCCCAGGGGTGGCGAACACTGAAGCTTTCTTT.